This T cell receptor (beta chain) derives from a study of T cell responses to AZD1222 COVID-19 vaccine. Regarding this clone: The antigen is undetermined.

Assay: immunoSEQ multiplex PCR; the TCRdb copy retains only in-frame clones and omits some. The table shows some 56,000 clones, with approximately 83% occurring only once. Germline CDR1 GTSNPN, CDR2 SVGIG (reference sequence). V was clipped by 2 bases and J by 0 bases, with 11 bases between them. The CDR3 is 16 amino acids. Study findings and constraints: An increase in Spike-specific TCR breadth and depth was observed after two AZD1222 doses. Vaccine-associated CD4 TCRs spanned spike, dominant at 160-218 and 743-854.

The chain recombines TRBV30 with TRBJ1-6; tentatively, D is TRBD1 (5 bases). This receptor was obtained from an adult in good health. The material was peripheral blood, obtained on day 0 of AZD1222 vaccination. The CDR3 DNA is TGTGCCTGGAGTTGGGGCCGGAGCTCCTATAATTCACCCCTCCACTTT. Translation: CAWSWGRSSYNSPLHF.